Listed below are T cell receptor beta chains from one sample, sequenced in a study of long-term antiretroviral therapy in people with HIV. The repertoire was sequenced with immunoSEQ multiplex PCR; TCRdb's copy has only in-frame clones and lacks some. The table records roughly 28,000 clones, around 80% of them present only once. The source was unsorted PBMCs, collected 1.5 years before starting antiretroviral therapy. Receptors were obtained from a man younger than 35 with HIV. CDR3s include the opening cysteine and the closing phenylalanine or tryptophan. Each record gives: D gene, J gene, CDR3 length, V gene, clone size, CDR3 DNA, CDR3 protein. The D gene is left open where the match is weak. Expanded clones get a size class; other rows say once, few or many, or leave the size out.

D: .; J: TRBJ2-7; length: 13; V: TRBV27; size: few; DNA: TGTGCCAGCAGTTTAATGGCATTCTACGAGCAGTACTTC; CDR3: CASSLMAFYEQYF
D: .; J: TRBJ2-4; length: 12; V: TRBV2; size: .; DNA: TGTGCCAGCAGTGAAGACAGGAACATTCAGTACTTC; CDR3: CASSEDRNIQYF
D: TRBD1; J: TRBJ1-5; length: 16; V: TRBV12-5; size: .; DNA: TGTGCTAGTGGTTGGGTAACAGGGGCCCTCAGCCAGCCCCAGCATTTT; CDR3: CASGWVTGALSQPQHF
D: .; J: TRBJ1-2; length: 14; V: TRBV6-6; size: few; DNA: TGTGCCAGCAGGGCACGGACGATGGACTATGGCTACACCTTC; CDR3: CASRARTMDYGYTF
D: .; J: TRBJ1-1; length: 15; V: TRBV7-9; size: .; DNA: TGTGCCAGCAGCCTTAGCGTGGATGGGGGAACTGAAGCTTTCTTT; CDR3: CASSLSVDGGTEAFF
D: .; J: TRBJ1-2; length: 18; V: TRBV9; size: .; DNA: TGTGCCAGCAGCGTAGACCCATATCTCAGGGGTCAGAGGGATGGCTACACCTTC; CDR3: CASSVDPYLRGQRDGYTF
D: .; J: TRBJ1-5; length: 14; V: TRBV6-1; size: few; DNA: TGTGCCAGCAGTGCGGGGGACGGCAATCAGCCCCAGCATTTT; CDR3: CASSAGDGNQPQHF
D: .; J: TRBJ1-3; length: 15; V: TRBV18; size: .; DNA: TGTGCCAGCTCACCACCACGGGGCGCGGGAAACACCATATATTTT; CDR3: CASSPPRGAGNTIYF
D: .; J: TRBJ1-3; length: 16; V: TRBV29-1; size: .; DNA: TGCAGCGTTGAAGATCGCTGGGGCTTCTCTGGAAACACCATATATTTT; CDR3: CSVEDRWGFSGNTIYF
D: .; J: TRBJ2-4; length: 16; V: TRBV5-5; size: .; DNA: TGTGCCAGCAGCTCGCGACGGGGCGTGACCAAAAACATTCAGTACTTC; CDR3: CASSSRRGVTKNIQYF
D: TRBD1; J: TRBJ1-6; length: 15; V: TRBV5-1; size: .; DNA: TGCGCCAGCAGCTTGGGGGCAGGGGGGAATTCACCCCTCCACTTT; CDR3: CASSLGAGGNSPLHF
D: .; J: TRBJ2-2; length: 12; V: TRBV5-1; size: .; DNA: TGCGCCAGCAGCTTAGTGCCCGGGGAGCTGTTTTTT; CDR3: CASSLVPGELFF
D: .; J: TRBJ2-1; length: 16; V: TRBV7-2; size: .; DNA: TGTGCCAGCAGCTTATTAAGAGGGAGTCGGAGGAATGAGCAGTTCTTC; CDR3: CASSLLRGSRRNEQFF
D: .; J: TRBJ2-2; length: 13; V: TRBV10-2; size: .; DNA: TGCGCCAGCACAGGGGGGGGCACCGGGGAGCTGTTTTTT; CDR3: CASTGGGTGELFF
D: .; J: TRBJ1-5; length: 15; V: TRBV10-2; size: once; DNA: TGCGCCAGCAGTGAGTGGAGTTATAGCAATCAGCCCCAGCATTTT; CDR3: CASSEWSYSNQPQHF
D: .; J: TRBJ1-3; length: 15; V: TRBV4-1; size: .; DNA: TGCGCCAGCAGCCAAGATCCGACAGTCGGAAACACCATATATTTT; CDR3: CASSQDPTVGNTIYF
D: TRBD2; J: TRBJ2-5; length: 15; V: TRBV30; size: .; DNA: TGTGCCTGGAGTGCAGATAGCGGGAGGAGGGAGACCCAGTACTTC; CDR3: CAWSADSGRRETQYF
D: TRBD1; J: TRBJ1-4; length: 16; V: TRBV5-4; size: .; DNA: TGTGCCAGCAGCTTAACAGGGGGCGGTCTTCCTGAAAAACTGTTTTTT; CDR3: CASSLTGGGLPEKLFF
D: TRBD1; J: TRBJ2-7; length: 13; V: TRBV5-1; size: few; DNA: TGCGCCAGCAGCTTACAGGGGAACTACGAGCAGTACTTC; CDR3: CASSLQGNYEQYF
D: .; J: TRBJ2-1; length: 14; V: TRBV5-8; size: .; DNA: TGTGCCAGCAGCTTGGTTGGCTCGCAAGATGAGCAGTTCTTC; CDR3: CASSLVGSQDEQFF
D: TRBD1; J: TRBJ1-2; length: 14; V: TRBV7-2; size: .; DNA: TGTGCCAGCAGCTTACAGGGGGCTGACTATGGCTACACCTTC; CDR3: CASSLQGADYGYTF
D: TRBD1; J: TRBJ2-5; length: 14; V: TRBV6-1; size: .; DNA: TGTGCCAGCAGGACCAGGGGGCTCGGGGAGACCCAGTACTTC; CDR3: CASRTRGLGETQYF
D: TRBD1; J: TRBJ2-2; length: 14; V: TRBV19; size: .; DNA: TGTGCCAGTAGGACAGGGGGAGGGACCGGGGAGCTGTTTTTT; CDR3: CASRTGGGTGELFF
D: .; J: TRBJ1-5; length: 13; V: TRBV30; size: few; DNA: TGTGCCTGGAGAGGGGGTGGTTTGCAGCCCCAGCATTTT; CDR3: CAWRGGGLQPQHF
D: TRBD1; J: TRBJ1-2; length: 15; V: TRBV29-1; size: .; DNA: TGCAGCGTTGAAGACCCCCGGGACAGTAACTATGGCTACACCTTC; CDR3: CSVEDPRDSNYGYTF
D: .; J: TRBJ2-7; length: 15; V: TRBV5-6; size: .; DNA: TGTGCCAGCAGCTTCCGGGACTCCTGGGCCTACGAGCAGTACTTC; CDR3: CASSFRDSWAYEQYF
D: TRBD2; J: TRBJ2-5; length: 14; V: TRBV4-2; size: .; DNA: TGTGCCAGCAGCCCGTCTAGCGGGAGAGAGACCCAGTACTTC; CDR3: CASSPSSGRETQYF
D: TRBD2; J: TRBJ2-5; length: 16; V: TRBV5-6; size: .; DNA: TGTGCCAGCAGCTTGGTTCCACTAGCGGGCCAAGAGACCCAGTACTTC; CDR3: CASSLVPLAGQETQYF
D: TRBD2; J: TRBJ2-1; length: 14; V: TRBV7-2; size: .; DNA: TGTGCCAGCAGTCCTTCTAGCGGGAGGTTTCCGCAGTTCTTC; CDR3: CASSPSSGRFPQFF
D: .; J: TRBJ2-2; length: 14; V: TRBV15; size: .; DNA: TGTGCCACCAGCTTTACTGGGCGGGGACAGGAGCTGTTTTTT; CDR3: CATSFTGRGQELFF
D: .; J: TRBJ1-1; length: 14; V: TRBV19; size: .; DNA: TGTGCCAGTAGTATGTGGGGGTTGAACACTGAAGCTTTCTTT; CDR3: CASSMWGLNTEAFF
D: TRBD1; J: TRBJ1-1; length: 15; V: TRBV4-1; size: .; DNA: TGCGCCAGCAGCCACCAACAGGGGAGGAACACTGAAGCTTTCTTT; CDR3: CASSHQQGRNTEAFF
D: .; J: TRBJ2-3; length: 18; V: TRBV5-4; size: once; DNA: TGTGCCAGCAGCCCGAAGCCCTTTGCCAGGGGAGGTGCAGATACGCAGTATTTT; CDR3: CASSPKPFARGGADTQYF
D: .; J: TRBJ2-1; length: 17; V: TRBV5-1; size: once; DNA: TGCGCCAGCAGCCCAGGCTCCGGGAAAGCCTCCTACAATGAGCAGTTCTTC; CDR3: CASSPGSGKASYNEQFF
D: .; J: TRBJ2-7; length: 14; V: TRBV5-1; size: once; DNA: TGCGCCAGCAGTACCTCTGGGTTAGCCTACGAGCAGTACTTC; CDR3: CASSTSGLAYEQYF